The 23 T cell receptor beta chains below all came from one sample that was sequenced in a study of radiotherapy plus CTLA-4 blockade in lung cancer. Clones were read by immunoSEQ multiplex PCR, and TCRdb kept only the in-frame ones, dropping some. The data show fewer than 100,000 clones, 78% seen once. The specimen comprised peripheral blood, sampled from a patient treated with radiotherapy plus ipilimumab. These receptors were taken from a human donor with non-small cell lung cancer whose response to radiotherapy plus ipilimumab could not be evaluated. Some clones in this sample may be carry-over from other donors' samples.

V is TRBV6-5 and J is TRBJ1-4; tentatively, D is TRBD1 (5 bases). This CDR3 is 14 amino acids long. Per germline, CDR1 MNHEY and CDR2 SVGAGI. The V gene lost 0 bases and the J gene lost 12 bases, with 14 bases spanning the gap. CDR3 loop: CASSYSKQAAELFF. The DNA for the CDR3 is TGTGCCAGCAGTTACTCAAAACAGGCCGCAGAACTGTTTTTT.

The chain uses TRBV25-1 and TRBJ1-1; D may be TRBD1 (6 bases). The CDR3 contains 16 residues. Germline loops: CDR1 MGHDK, CDR2 SYGVNS. V was cut by 1 base and J by 0 bases, with 12 bases left in between. The CDR3, as DNA: TGTGCCAGCAGTGAATTCCGAGGGGGAATGAACACTGAAGCTTTCTTT. Amino acid sequence: CASSEFRGGMNTEAFF.

The V gene is TRBV6-5, the J gene TRBJ2-7; D unclear. Deletions cut 7 bases from V and 5 bases from J, with 18 bases between. CDR3 length equals 14 residues. CDR1 is MNHEY and CDR2 is SVGAGI in the germline V gene. The CDR3 DNA reads as TGTGCCAGCAAAACATCGGTGGGCCCCCACGAGCAGTACTTC. Protein: CASKTSVGPHEQYF.

V and J are TRBV6-5 and TRBJ1-6, with 7 positions matching TRBD1. Trimming cost V 5 bases and J 4 bases; bases outside gene matches: 5. This CDR3 has 15 residues. The V gene's germline CDR1 is MNHEY and CDR2 SVGAGI. The CDR3 nucleotides are TGTGCCAGCAGTCCCCGACAGGGTTATAATTCACCCCTCCACTTT. It encodes CASSPRQGYNSPLHF.

The chain has TRBV10-3 and TRBJ1-5; 10 bases are a match to TRBD1. The CDR3 length is 13 residues. J gave up 5 bases and V 8 bases, and 3 bases lay outside the gene matches. Germline V lookup: CDR1 ENHRY, CDR2 SYGVKD. The CDR3 region is CAISGQGDQPQHF. The CDR3 nucleotides are TGTGCCATCTCAGGACAGGGGGATCAGCCCCAGCATTTT.

The chain uses TRBV6-5 and TRBJ1-5, with 9 bases that match TRBD1. This CDR3 is built from 13 residues. CDR1 and CDR2 (germline): MNHEY, SVGAGI. V dropped 11 bases and J dropped 5; count of bases not matched to a gene: 7. Here the CDR3 reads CAVGQGRYQPQHF. The CDR3 DNA follows: TGTGCCGTGGGACAGGGAAGGTATCAGCCCCAGCATTTT.

The chain employs TRBV2 and TRBJ1-4; perhaps TRBD1 as D (6 bases). Trimming shortened V by 5 bases and J by 6 bases, and 13 bases separated the two germline ends. The CDR3 runs 14 residues. Per the germline V gene, CDR1 is SNHLY and CDR2 is FYNNEI. The DNA of the CDR3 is TGTGCCAGCAGTTACAGGGAGGGGGATGAAAAACTGTTTTTT. The encoded protein is CASSYREGDEKLFF.

The rearrangement uses TRBV7-9 and TRBJ2-3, with D perhaps matching TRBD2 (5 bases). The CDR3 contains 14 residues. The germline gives CDR1 SEHNR, CDR2 FQNEAQ (reference sequence). Trimming took off 2 bases at V and 3 bases at J, with 9 bases between the two ends. CDR3 nucleotides: TGTGCCAGCAGCTTACGGGGAGAAACAGATACGCAGTATTTT. It yields the protein CASSLRGETDTQYF.

The chain uses TRBV19 and TRBJ2-7; unclear D gene. The CDR3 consists of 14 residues. The V and J ends lost 4 bases and 0 bases respectively, with 10 bases between them. Germline V lookup: CDR1 LNHDA, CDR2 SQIVND (reference sequence). For the CDR3, the DNA is TGTGCCAGTAGTACCGGGTTTTCCTCCTACGAGCAGTACTTC. Translated, it gives CASSTGFSSYEQYF.

The CDR3 reads CASSILPMNTEAFF. For the CDR3, the DNA is TGTGCCAGTAGTATCCTCCCTATGAACACTGAAGCTTTCTTT. The chain recombines TRBV19 with TRBJ1-1, with unresolved D. The V gene lost 3 bases and the J gene lost 0 bases, with 8 bases spanning the gap. This CDR3 spans 14 amino acids. Per the germline V gene, CDR1 is LNHDA and CDR2 is SQIVND (reference sequence).

The V and J genes are TRBV5-1 and TRBJ2-7, with 7 positions matching TRBD2. The trim removed 0 bases at V and 7 bases at J, leaving 19 bases unmatched. The CDR3 is made up of 18 amino acids. Germline loops: CDR1 SGHRS, CDR2 YFSETQ. The CDR3 is CASSLGFGRRAAGREQYF. The DNA for the CDR3 is TGCGCCAGCAGCTTGGGCTTCGGAAGGAGGGCTGCCGGGAGGGAGCAGTACTTC.

V and J are TRBV28 and TRBJ1-2, with 9 positions matching TRBD1. J gave up 3 bases and V 8 bases, and 4 bases lay outside the gene matches. The CDR3 sequence is 13 residues long. The germline CDR1 and CDR2 sequences are MDHEN and SYDVKM. CDR3: CASGDRADYGYTF. DNA of the CDR3: TGTGCCAGCGGGGACAGGGCCGACTATGGCTACACCTTC.

The V call is TRBV29-1, the J call TRBJ2-5; D ambiguous. The CDR3 has 13 amino acids. V was cut by 5 bases and J by 5 bases, with 15 bases left in between. The germline V gene has CDR1 SQVTM and CDR2 ANQGSEA. The CDR3 region has the DNA TGCAGCGTTTATCGTCCTCTAACGGAGACCCAGTACTTC. It translates to CSVYRPLTETQYF.

As DNA, the CDR3 is TGTGCCAGCAGCCTGAACAGGGGGCCGAGCTCTGGAAACACCATATATTTT. This gives the protein CASSLNRGPSSGNTIYF. The J gene is TRBJ1-3, the V gene TRBV7-2, with 9 positions matching TRBD1. The junction had 8 bases not matched to a gene; V was cut back by 5 bases and J by 0 bases. Germline loops: CDR1 SGHTA, CDR2 FQGNSA. The CDR3 sequence is 17 residues long.

The chain recombines TRBV28 with TRBJ1-2; TRBD1 matches at 8 bases. J lost 10 bases, V lost 4 bases, and 8 bases had no gene match. CDR3 size: 13 residues. Germline V gives CDR1 MDHEN, CDR2 SYDVKM. CDR3 coding DNA: TGTGCCAGCAGTTCCATCGACAGGGGTGCCTACACCTTC. Translated: CASSSIDRGAYTF.

The chain carries TRBV27 and TRBJ2-3, with D possibly TRBD2 on 6 matching bases. CDR3 size: 18 residues. V shed 11 bases and J shed 2 bases, with 29 bases lying between them. Germline CDR1 is MNHEY and CDR2 is SMNVEV (reference sequence). The CDR3 reads CAARKTSEPGTSTDTQYF. As DNA, the CDR3 is TGTGCCGCACGAAAGACCTCAGAGCCCGGGACTTCCACAGATACGCAGTATTTT.

The genes are TRBV27 and TRBJ1-5; TRBD1 matches 8 bases. Germline V gives CDR1 MNHEY, CDR2 SMNVEV (reference sequence). The CDR3 runs to 16 residues. The J segment lost 2 bases and the V segment lost 4 bases, leaving 7 bases of the junction unmatched. The CDR3 DNA sequence: TGTGCCAGCAGTTCACTTCCAGGGGGCGGCAATCAGCCCCAGCATTTT. This codes for CASSSLPGGGNQPQHF.

The CDR3 sequence is CASSLAAESYGYTF. CDR3 bases: TGTGCCAGCAGCTTGGCCGCGGAAAGCTATGGCTACACCTTC. The rearrangement links TRBV5-6 to TRBJ1-2, with D uncertain. Trimming took off 0 bases at V and 4 bases at J, with 10 bases between the two ends. The CDR3 is 14 amino acids. The germline V gene encodes CDR1 SGHDT and CDR2 YYEEEE.

This chain uses TRBV6-5 with TRBJ2-7; the D gene is possibly TRBD2 (5 bases). Per the germline V gene, CDR1 is MNHEY and CDR2 is SVGAGI. V dropped 5 bases and J dropped 7 bases, with 18 bases sitting between them. CDR3 length: 14 residues. CDR3 loop: CASSDGRENWEQYF. CDR3 nucleotides: TGTGCCAGCAGTGACGGTAGGGAGAACTGGGAGCAGTACTTC.

The chain combines TRBV29-1 with TRBJ2-3; D is unclear. CDR1 SQVTM and CDR2 ANQGSEA come from the germline V gene. Trimming took 3 bases from V and 5 from J, leaving 3 bases between them. The CDR3 length is 10 residues. CDR3 nucleotide sequence: TGCAGCGTTGACATAGATACGCAGTATTTT. This codes for CSVDIDTQYF.

The rearrangement uses TRBV20-1 and TRBJ2-5, with no clear D. Germline lookup yields CDR1 DFQATT and CDR2 SNEGSKA (reference sequence). The CDR3 length is 10 residues. The CDR3 DNA is TGCAGCCGAAGAGAAGAGACCCAGTACTTC. Translated: CSRREETQYF.

The chain employs TRBV5-5 and TRBJ1-2; 12 nucleotides align to TRBD1. V dropped 6 bases and J dropped 5; count of bases not matched to a gene: 8. The CDR3 sequence is 15 residues long. The germline V gene encodes CDR1 SGHKS and CDR2 YYEKEE (reference sequence). The CDR3 DNA follows: TGTGCCAGCAAATGGGGACAGGGGGCGGAATATGGCTACACCTTC. Translated: CASKWGQGAEYGYTF.

This clone was seen a single time. The chain uses TRBV6-1 and TRBJ2-7; 9 bases are a match to TRBD2. V dropped 5 bases and J dropped 7; count of bases not matched to a gene: 3. The CDR3 spans 12 residues. CDR1 is MNHNS, CDR2 SASEGT, per germline. CDR3 DNA: TGTGCCAGCAGTCTTAGCGGGGGAGAGCAGTACTTC. The encoded protein is CASSLSGGEQYF.